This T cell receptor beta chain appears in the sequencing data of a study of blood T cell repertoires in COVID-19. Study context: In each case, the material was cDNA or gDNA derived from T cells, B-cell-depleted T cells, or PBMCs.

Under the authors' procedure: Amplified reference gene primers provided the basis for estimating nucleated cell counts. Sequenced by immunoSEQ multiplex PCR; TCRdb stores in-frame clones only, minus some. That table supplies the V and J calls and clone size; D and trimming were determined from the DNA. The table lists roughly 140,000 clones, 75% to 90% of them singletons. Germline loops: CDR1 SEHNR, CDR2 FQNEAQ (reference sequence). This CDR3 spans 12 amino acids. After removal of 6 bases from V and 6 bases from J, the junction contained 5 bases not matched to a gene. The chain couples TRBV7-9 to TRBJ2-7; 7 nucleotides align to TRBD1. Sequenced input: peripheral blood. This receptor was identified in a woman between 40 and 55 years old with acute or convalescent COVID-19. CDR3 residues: CASRLQGPEQYF. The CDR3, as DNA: TGTGCCAGCAGGCTACAGGGGCCCGAGCAGTACTTC. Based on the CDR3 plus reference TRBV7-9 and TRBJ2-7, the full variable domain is DTGVSQNPRHKITKRGQNVTFRCDPISEHNRLYWYRQTLGQGPEFLTYFQNEAQLEKSRLLSDRFSAERPKGSFSTLEIQRTEQGDSAMYLCASRLQGPEQYFGPGTRLTVT.